Reported below is one TCR beta chain. The antigen remains unidentified. This sample is part of a study of OX40 agonist ivuxolimab in advanced cancers. The assay was immunoSEQ multiplex PCR, and TCRdb's table has in-frame clones only and misses some. The sample includes 35,000 to 45,000 clones, around 87% of them seen just once. The V and J ends lost 2 bases and 6 bases, in that order; junction bases with no gene match: 12. In germline, CDR1 is SQVTM, CDR2 ANQGSEA. The CDR3 has 16 amino acids. Findings and limits, study-wide: Nonresponders included some who also had low normalized T-cell clonal expansion.

The J gene is TRBJ2-7, the V gene TRBV29-1; 11 bases are a match to TRBD2. This receptor was identified in an adult with an advanced solid tumor such as melanoma, head and neck, liver or kidney cancer. The sample was CD4+ or CD8+ T cells sorted from blood, taken in a trial of the OX40 agonist ivuxolimab. The CDR3 nucleotides are TGCAGCGTTGAACTAGGGTCGAGACTAGCGGGATCCGAGCAGTACTTC. This codes for CSVELGSRLAGSEQYF.